Included here is one TCR beta chain sequence, with context. The data were obtained in a study of blood T cell repertoires in COVID-19. For the study at large: COVID-19 samples, acute and convalescent, were from the United States, Italy and Spain.

The protocol was immunoSEQ multiplex PCR, while the TCRdb copy is restricted to in-frame clones and leaves out a portion. This sample has 250,000 to 350,000 clones, with 90% found just once. The germline V gene encodes CDR1 ENHRY and CDR2 SYGVKD. There are 17 residues in the CDR3. Unmatched junction bases numbered 10, after V lost 5 bases and J lost 5 bases. This clonotype originated in a woman younger than 35 with acute COVID-19. Sequencing input: PBMCs or T cells enriched from blood (not recorded which). J is TRBJ2-5 and V is TRBV10-3; 14 bases line up with TRBD2. CDR3 coding DNA: TGTGCCATCAGTTATCGACTAGCGGGAGGGCCTAAGGAGACCCAGTACTTC. As protein: CAISYRLAGGPKETQYF.